Listed below are T cell receptor beta chains from one sample, sequenced in a study of blood T cells in healthy people across ages. MiXCR, applied by TCRdb to the 5' RACE reads, yields one record per CDR3 protein. The table records 450,000 to 600,000 distinct CDR3 sequences, about 27% of them present only once. These data were likewise used in another study, on T cells of mothers and their children.

The sample taken for sequencing was blood. The receptors derive from a boy younger than 10 in good health. CDR3s include the opening cysteine and the closing phenylalanine or tryptophan. The D gene is left open where the match is weak. Only some rows state a clone size, as once, few, many or a class for expanded clones.

j_call clone_size d_call v_call cdr3_aa cdr3_nt
TRBJ2-7 NA NA TRBV5-5 CASSGKNTGSYEQYF TGTGCCAGCAGCGGCAAGAACACGGGCTCCTACGAGCAGTACTTC
TRBJ1-2 NA NA TRBV5-4 CASSLDAIYGYTF TGTGCCAGCAGCTTGGATGCGATCTATGGCTACACCTTC
TRBJ2-5 NA TRBD2 TRBV20-1 CSASLPPGGGQETQYF TGCAGTGCTAGTCTCCCTCCGGGCGGGGGACAAGAGACCCAGTACTTC
TRBJ1-4 few TRBD1 TRBV29-1 CSALTGDNEKLFF TGCAGCGCCCTGACAGGGGACAATGAAAAACTGTTTTTT
TRBJ2-5 NA NA TRBV5-1 CASSLVTGQETQYF TGCGCCAGCAGCTTGGTAACGGGACAAGAGACCCAGTACTTC
TRBJ2-1 NA NA TRBV30 CAWELGYEQFF TGTGCCTGGGAACTAGGTTACGAGCAGTTCTTC
TRBJ2-6 NA NA TRBV6-1 CASTAQVSGANVLTF TGTGCCAGCACCGCACAGGTTTCTGGGGCCAACGTCCTGACTTTC
TRBJ2-3 few NA TRBV24-1 CATSRDFTDTQYF TGTGCCACCAGTAGGGACTTCACAGATACGCAGTATTTT
TRBJ1-2 few NA TRBV12-3/TRBV12-4 CASSTQGNYGYTF TGTGCCAGCAGTACTCAGGGGAACTATGGCTACACCTTC
TRBJ2-1 NA TRBD2 TRBV7-3 CASSFGTSGEQFF TGTGCCAGCAGCTTCGGGACTAGTGGTGAGCAGTTCTTC
TRBJ1-5 few TRBD1 TRBV5-1 CASSWTGSNQPQHF TGCGCCAGCAGCTGGACAGGGAGCAATCAGCCCCAGCATTTT
TRBJ1-3 NA TRBD1 TRBV7-2 CASSPRQGSSGNTIYF TGTGCCAGCAGCCCTAGACAGGGGAGCTCTGGAAACACCATATATTTT
TRBJ2-3 NA NA TRBV21-1 CASSPVPRQGLTDTQYF TGTGCCAGCAGCCCTGTGCCCCGACAGGGACTCACAGATACGCAGTATTTT
TRBJ1-4 NA NA TRBV4-3 CASSQPGGRGEKLFF TGCGCCAGCAGCCAGCCCGGGGGGCGGGGTGAAAAACTGTTTTTT
TRBJ2-5 NA TRBD2 TRBV20-1 CSASRLAGVGETQYF TGCAGTGCTAGCCGACTAGCGGGAGTTGGGGAGACCCAGTACTTC
TRBJ2-6 few NA TRBV14 CASSRGTTSGANVLTF TGTGCCAGCAGCCGTGGGACAACCTCTGGGGCCAACGTCCTGACTTTC
TRBJ2-7 few TRBD1 TRBV20-1 CSASSRTGLYEQYF TGCAGTGCTAGCTCCCGGACAGGGCTCTACGAGCAGTACTTC
TRBJ2-7 few NA TRBV4-1 CASSQGTSSEQYF TGCGCCAGCAGCCAGGGCACTAGCAGCGAGCAGTACTTC
TRBJ2-4 NA NA TRBV27 CASSLKPDLAKNIQYF TGTGCCAGCAGTTTAAAGCCGGACTTAGCCAAAAACATTCAGTACTTC
TRBJ2-7 few TRBD1 TRBV3-1 CASSQLNRGPREQYF TGTGCCAGCAGCCAACTTAACAGGGGGCCTCGCGAGCAGTACTTC
TRBJ1-1 NA NA TRBV7-3 CASSPRGEGTEAFF TGTGCCAGCAGCCCCAGGGGCGAGGGGACTGAAGCTTTCTTT
TRBJ2-1 NA NA TRBV9 CASSAPPTAARGNEQFF TGTGCCAGCAGCGCCCCCCCCACGGCAGCAAGGGGCAATGAGCAGTTCTTC
TRBJ2-3 few TRBD2 TRBV9 CASSSGLAGDTQYF TGTGCCAGCAGCTCCGGACTAGCGGGAGATACGCAGTATTTT
TRBJ2-1 NA TRBD2 TRBV7-9 CASSLTAGRSEQFF TGTGCCAGCAGCTTAACAGCGGGACGGAGTGAGCAGTTCTTC
TRBJ2-7 few TRBD1 TRBV28 CASSTGQGVHEQYF TGTGCCAGCAGCACGGGACAGGGAGTACACGAGCAGTACTTC
TRBJ2-3 NA NA TRBV6-1 CASSEMISTDTQYF TGTGCCAGCAGTGAAATGATTAGCACAGATACGCAGTATTTT
TRBJ2-7 few TRBD1 TRBV15 CATSTRDRAYEQYF TGTGCCACCAGCACCCGGGACAGGGCCTACGAGCAGTACTTC
TRBJ2-1 few NA TRBV7-9 CASSALYNEQFF TGTGCCAGCAGCGCGCTATACAATGAGCAGTTCTTC
TRBJ2-6 few NA TRBV12-3/TRBV12-4 CASSISRAYSGANVLTF TGTGCCAGCAGTATAAGCAGGGCGTACTCTGGGGCCAACGTCCTGACTTTC
TRBJ2-1 NA TRBD2 TRBV20-1 CTARVGREGYNEQFF TGCACTGCTAGAGTAGGCAGGGAGGGCTACAATGAGCAGTTCTTC
TRBJ2-2 NA NA TRBV25-1 CASSEPVAGELFF TGTGCCAGCAGTGAACCAGTGGCCGGGGAGCTGTTTTTT
TRBJ1-6 NA NA TRBV7-6 CASSLDGPPLHF TGTGCCAGCAGCTTGGATGGTCCACCCCTCCACTTT
TRBJ2-5 NA NA TRBV29-1 CSVEDPTAISQETQYF TGCAGCGTTGAAGATCCCACAGCGATATCCCAAGAGACCCAGTACTTC
TRBJ1-4 NA NA TRBV7-2 CASSARQFNEKLFF TGTGCCAGCAGCGCACGACAGTTTAATGAAAAACTGTTTTTT
TRBJ2-3 NA NA TRBV2 CASSARGADTQYF TGTGCCAGCAGTGCAAGGGGTGCAGATACGCAGTATTTT
TRBJ1-1 NA NA TRBV30 CAWSVAMLGGF TGTGCCTGGAGTGTGGCGATGCTGGGGGGTTTT
TRBJ1-4 many NA TRBV18 CASSPRQGGEKLFF TGTGCCAGCTCACCCCGGCAGGGTGGGGAAAAACTGTTTTTT
TRBJ1-5 NA NA TRBV6-5 CASSRQVNQPQHF TGTGCCAGCAGTCGACAGGTTAATCAGCCCCAGCATTTT
TRBJ2-6 few NA TRBV12-5 CASGLTGANVLTF TGTGCTAGTGGTTTGACCGGGGCCAACGTCCTGACTTTC
TRBJ2-1 NA NA TRBV28 CASGIRDNEDNEQFF TGTGCCAGCGGAATCCGGGACAATGAGGACAATGAGCAGTTCTTC
TRBJ2-4 NA NA TRBV7-9 CASSSEKLELAKNIQYF TGTGCCAGCAGCTCCGAGAAGCTGGAACTAGCCAAAAACATTCAGTACTTC
TRBJ1-1 NA NA TRBV6-6 CASSYSVGRKWSPEAFF TGTGCCAGCAGTTACTCGGTGGGACGGAAGTGGAGTCCTGAAGCTTTCTTT
TRBJ1-3 few NA TRBV4-3 CASSQDRVDGNTIYF TGCGCCAGCAGCCAAGACAGGGTAGATGGAAACACCATATATTTT
TRBJ2-7 NA TRBD2 TRBV28 CASSYLYRTSGEEGYEQYF TGTGCCAGCAGTTACCTCTATAGGACTAGCGGGGAGGAGGGCTACGAGCAGTACTTC
TRBJ2-4 NA TRBD1 TRBV20-1 CSARDLGQLAKNIQYF TGCAGTGCTAGAGACCTGGGACAGCTAGCCAAAAACATTCAGTACTTC
TRBJ2-3 NA NA TRBV20-1 CSANPGGGRTDTQYF TGCAGTGCTAACCCCGGTGGGGGTCGCACAGATACGCAGTATTTT
TRBJ2-5 few NA TRBV10-3 CAISNTQETQYF TGTGCCATCAGCAACACACAAGAGACCCAGTACTTC
TRBJ2-7 few NA TRBV13 CASSLGRPGRSYEQYF TGTGCCAGCAGCTTAGGCCGGCCTGGGAGGTCCTACGAGCAGTACTTC
TRBJ1-2 NA NA TRBV29-1 CSVEGTRGYGYTF TGCAGCGTTGAAGGTACCAGGGGATATGGCTACACCTTC
TRBJ1-5 NA NA TRBV6-5 CASQGKGSNQPQHF TGTGCCAGTCAGGGGAAGGGAAGCAATCAGCCCCAGCATTTT
TRBJ1-2 NA TRBD1 TRBV12-3/TRBV12-4 CASSLRRDSGYGYTF TGTGCCAGCAGTTTACGCCGGGACAGTGGCTATGGCTACACCTTC
TRBJ2-4 NA NA TRBV20-1 CSAKGENIQYF TGCAGTGCTAAGGGGGAAAACATTCAGTACTTC
TRBJ2-5 NA TRBD2 TRBV5-1 CASSPTSGGPEETQYF TGCGCCAGCAGCCCGACTAGCGGGGGGCCCGAAGAGACCCAGTACTTC
TRBJ2-5 few TRBD2 TRBV4-3 CASSQVASGSGETQYF TGCGCCAGCAGCCAAGTGGCTAGCGGGAGTGGAGAGACCCAGTACTTC
TRBJ1-2 few NA TRBV7-9 CASSYTAPEGGYTF TGTGCCAGCAGCTATACGGCCCCGGAGGGTGGCTACACCTTC
TRBJ2-7 few NA TRBV7-3 CASSVISYEQYF TGTGCCAGCAGCGTGATCTCCTACGAGCAGTACTTC
TRBJ2-5 NA TRBD1 TRBV20-1 CSARGQDQETQYF TGCAGTGCTAGGGGACAGGACCAAGAGACCCAGTACTTC
TRBJ2-1 few TRBD2 TRBV12-3/TRBV12-4 CAGNAGGREQFF TGTGCCGGCAACGCGGGAGGCAGAGAGCAGTTCTTC
TRBJ1-5 NA NA TRBV7-8 CASSLVPEQGRRHQPQHF TGTGCCAGCAGCTTAGTCCCCGAACAGGGACGGCGACATCAGCCCCAGCATTTT
TRBJ2-5 NA NA TRBV6-6 CASSYSGEEKETQYF TGTGCCAGCAGTTACTCGGGGGAAGAAAAAGAGACCCAGTACTTC